Shown below are 7 T cell receptor beta chains from a single sample sequenced in a study of tumor T cells in aggressive B-cell lymphoma. TCRdb keeps only in-frame clones here, not all; method: immunoSEQ multiplex PCR. The table includes 450 to 550 clones, about 91% detected once. What was sequenced was tumor tissue. All receptors come from an adult with diffuse large B cell lymphoma.

This chain uses TRBV2 with TRBJ1-5, with D maybe TRBD1 (5 bases). The CDR3 extends over 15 amino acids. The germline V gene encodes CDR1 SNHLY and CDR2 FYNNEI. V lost 2 bases and J 3 bases, leaving 11 bases between the germline ends. The CDR3: CASSEWGVVNQPQHF. The CDR3, as DNA: TGTGCCAGCAGTGAATGGGGGGTTGTCAATCAGCCCCAGCATTTT.

The chain couples TRBV2 to TRBJ1-2, with D possibly matching TRBD1 (5 bases). This CDR3 has 13 amino acids. V dropped 5 bases and J dropped 4 bases, with 11 bases sitting between them. CDR1 and CDR2 (germline): SNHLY, FYNNEI. CDR3 region: CASSQGSGYGYTF. The DNA for the CDR3 is TGTGCCAGCAGTCAGGGTTCAGGCTATGGCTACACCTTC.

This chain joins TRBV7-3 and TRBJ1-1; D is perhaps TRBD1 (6 bases). CDR3 size: 15 residues. CDR1 and CDR2 from the germline V gene are SGHTA and FQGTGA. Trimming pared 4 bases from V and 1 base from J, leaving 13 bases between. For the CDR3, the DNA is TGTGCCAGCAGCTCCACAGGGCCTACGAACACTGAAGCTTTCTTT. This sequence encodes CASSSTGPTNTEAFF.

V and J are TRBV2 and TRBJ2-3, with a possible D match to TRBD1 (6 bases). The V gene's germline CDR1 is SNHLY and CDR2 FYNNEI. CDR3 length: 12 amino acids. Trimming removed 5 bases at V and 5 bases at J, with 8 bases between. DNA for the CDR3: TGTGCCAGCAGTACAGGGATAGATACGCAGTATTTT. It codes for CASSTGIDTQYF.

J is TRBJ2-3 and V is TRBV2; D ambiguous. V lost 11 bases, J lost 2 bases, and 14 bases lay in between. Germline values: CDR1 SNHLY, CDR2 FYNNEI. CDR3 size: 13 residues. The CDR3 here is CAGEVETTDTQYF. The CDR3 DNA follows: TGTGCCGGCGAGGTGGAGACCACAGATACGCAGTATTTT.

This clone came up a few times. The chain links TRBV15 to TRBJ1-1; D uncertain. This CDR3 is built from 12 residues. The germline V and J ends were trimmed by 4 bases and 7 bases, with 10 bases remaining between them. Germline-derived CDR1 and CDR2 are LNHNV and YYDKDF (reference sequence). CDR3 sequence reads: CATSNLINEAFF. The CDR3 nucleotides read TGTGCCACCAGCAACCTAATAAATGAAGCTTTCTTT.

This chain connects TRBV28 to TRBJ2-1, with 10 bases identical to TRBD2. CDR1 is MDHEN and CDR2 is SYDVKM in the germline V gene. This CDR3 region has 17 residues. With V trimmed by 3 bases and J by 1 base, 6 bases remained unmatched. Written as DNA, the CDR3 is TGTGCCAGCAGTTTGGGACTAGCGCCCAAATCCTACAATGAGCAGTTCTTC. This sequence encodes CASSLGLAPKSYNEQFF.